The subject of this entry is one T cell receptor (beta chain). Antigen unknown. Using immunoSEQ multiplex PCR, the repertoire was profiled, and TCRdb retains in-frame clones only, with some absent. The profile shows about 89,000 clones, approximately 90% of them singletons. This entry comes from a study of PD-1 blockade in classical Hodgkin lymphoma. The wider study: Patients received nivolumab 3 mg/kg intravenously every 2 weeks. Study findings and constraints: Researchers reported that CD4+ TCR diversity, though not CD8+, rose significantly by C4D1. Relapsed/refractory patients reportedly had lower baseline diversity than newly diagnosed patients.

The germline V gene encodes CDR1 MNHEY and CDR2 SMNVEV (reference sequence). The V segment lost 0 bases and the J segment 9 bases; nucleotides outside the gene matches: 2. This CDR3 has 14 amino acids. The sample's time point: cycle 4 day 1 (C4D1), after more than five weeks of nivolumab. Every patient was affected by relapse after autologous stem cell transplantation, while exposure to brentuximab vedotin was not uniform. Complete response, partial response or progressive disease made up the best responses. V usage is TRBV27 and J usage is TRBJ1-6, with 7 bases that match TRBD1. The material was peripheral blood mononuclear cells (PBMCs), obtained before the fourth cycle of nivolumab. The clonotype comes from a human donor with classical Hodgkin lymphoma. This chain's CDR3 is CASSLSTGFSPLHF. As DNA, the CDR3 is TGTGCCAGCAGTTTATCGACAGGGTTTTCACCCCTCCACTTT.